Included here is one TCR beta chain sequence, with context. Its specificity is unknown. This entry comes from a study of T cell responses to AZD1222 COVID-19 vaccine. Overall study results and limits: Breadth and depth of Spike-specific TCRs rose after two AZD1222 doses. Most donors were white British and more were female, and clonal diversity was possibly underestimated. Scientists sampled the repertoires only once the peak T cell response had passed. Spike was spanned by vaccine-associated CD4 TCRs, with dominance at 160-218 and 743-854.

The CDR3 has 16 amino acids. The ends were cut back, 0 bases at V and 2 bases at J, with 14 bases in the middle. Germline CDR1 reads MNHEY; CDR2 reads SVGAGI. Sequenced by immunoSEQ multiplex PCR; TCRdb stores in-frame clones only, minus some. The sample has 150,000 to 180,000 clones, 86% seen once. The rearrangement joins TRBV6-5 to TRBJ2-7, with D possibly matching TRBD2 (5 bases). The TCR was taken from an adult in good health. The sample was peripheral blood, taken on day 0 of MenACWY control vaccination. CDR3 sequence: CASSYSTGNAPYEQYF. CDR3 nucleotide sequence: TGTGCCAGCAGTTACTCGACCGGGAACGCACCCTACGAGCAGTACTTC.